This T cell receptor beta chain was recorded in a study of blood T cell repertoires in COVID-19. The overall study: Italy, Spain and the United States were the sources of the convalescent and acute COVID-19 samples.

Trimming took 8 bases from V and 5 from J; bases not matched to a gene: 3. Germline V gene lookup returns CDR1 SGHTA and CDR2 FQGTGA. CDR3 size: 13 residues. Sequencing was performed with immunoSEQ multiplex PCR; in TCRdb, only in-frame clones are kept and a portion is missing. The table includes hundreds of thousands of clones, 70% to 90% detected once. This TCR derives from a man aged 50 to 59 who had been exposed to COVID-19. The chain recombines TRBV7-3 with TRBJ2-1; 10 bases are shared with TRBD2. What was sequenced was PBMCs or T cells enriched from blood (not recorded which). In nucleotides, the CDR3 is TGTGCCAGCGCTAGCGGGGGTAACAATGAGCAGTTCTTC. As protein: CASASGGNNEQFF.